Sequencing of this T cell receptor beta chain was carried out in a study of Ad26.COV2.S vaccination and SARS-CoV-2 variants. Findings and limits, study-wide: The placebo group had lower spike-specific TCR breadth than the vaccine recipients did. Recipients of vaccine and of placebo showed similar breadth of their non-spike TCR repertoires. Reported findings describe substantial breadth in spike-specific CD8+ and CD4+ T cell responses following vaccination.

Profiled with immunoSEQ multiplex PCR; TCRdb holds only in-frame clones, not every one. This sample carries just over 350,000 clones, 92% of them seen once, and the ten largest clones take 3% to 4%. About this clone itself: Its antigen is not identified.

Deletions cut 2 bases from V and 2 bases from J, with 10 bases between. The CDR3 consists of 14 residues. Germline CDR1 is SGHNT and CDR2 is YYREEE (reference sequence). This receptor was identified in a human donor who had recovered from COVID-19. The chain links TRBV5-4 to TRBJ1-1; tentative D call: TRBD1 (5 bases). The specimen comprised peripheral blood, sampled after recovery from COVID-19. CDR3 protein: CASSFGQINTEAFF. The CDR3, as DNA: TGTGCCAGCAGCTTCGGACAAATAAACACTGAAGCTTTCTTT.